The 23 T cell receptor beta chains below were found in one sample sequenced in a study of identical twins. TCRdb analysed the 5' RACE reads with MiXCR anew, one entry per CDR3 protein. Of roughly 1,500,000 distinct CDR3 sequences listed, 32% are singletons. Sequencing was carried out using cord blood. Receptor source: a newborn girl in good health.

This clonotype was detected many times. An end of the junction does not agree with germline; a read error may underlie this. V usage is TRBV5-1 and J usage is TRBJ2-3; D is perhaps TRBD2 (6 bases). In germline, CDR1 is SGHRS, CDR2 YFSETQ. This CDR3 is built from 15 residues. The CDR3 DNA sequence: TGTGCCAGCAGCTTAGTTGCGGGGAGCACAGATACGCAGTATTTT. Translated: CASSLVAGSTDTQYF. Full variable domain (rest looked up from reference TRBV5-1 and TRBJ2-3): KAGVTQTPRYLIKTRGQQVTLSCSPISGHRSVSWYQQTPGQGLQFLFEYFSETQRNKGNFPGRFSGRQFSNSRSEMNVSTLELGDSALYLCASSLVAGSTDTQYFGPGTRLTVL.

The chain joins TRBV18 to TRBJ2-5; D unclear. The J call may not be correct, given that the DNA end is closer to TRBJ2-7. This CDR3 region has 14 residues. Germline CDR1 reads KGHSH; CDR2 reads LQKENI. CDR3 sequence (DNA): TGTGCCAGCTCACGGATCCGGGTCGCCAACGAGCAGTACTTC. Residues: CASSRIRVANEQYF.

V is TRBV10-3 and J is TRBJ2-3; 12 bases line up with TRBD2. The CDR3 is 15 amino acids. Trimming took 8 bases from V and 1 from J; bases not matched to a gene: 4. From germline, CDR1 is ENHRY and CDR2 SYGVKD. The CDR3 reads CAIGRLAGGTDTQYF. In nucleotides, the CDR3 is TGTGCCATCGGTCGACTAGCGGGGGGCACAGATACGCAGTATTTT.

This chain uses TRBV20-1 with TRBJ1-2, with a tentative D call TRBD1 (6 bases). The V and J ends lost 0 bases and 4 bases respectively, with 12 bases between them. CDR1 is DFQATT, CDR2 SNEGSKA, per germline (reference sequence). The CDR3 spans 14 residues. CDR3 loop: CSARDHQGSYGYTF. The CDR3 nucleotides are TGCAGTGCTAGAGATCATCAGGGGAGCTATGGCTACACCTTC.

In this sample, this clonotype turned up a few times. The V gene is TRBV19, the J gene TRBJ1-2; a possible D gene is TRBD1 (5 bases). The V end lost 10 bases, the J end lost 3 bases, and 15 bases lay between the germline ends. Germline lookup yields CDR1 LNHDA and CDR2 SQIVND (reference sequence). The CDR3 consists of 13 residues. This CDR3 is CATSLQGDYGYTF. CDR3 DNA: TGTGCCACCTCCTTGCAGGGCGACTATGGCTACACCTTC.

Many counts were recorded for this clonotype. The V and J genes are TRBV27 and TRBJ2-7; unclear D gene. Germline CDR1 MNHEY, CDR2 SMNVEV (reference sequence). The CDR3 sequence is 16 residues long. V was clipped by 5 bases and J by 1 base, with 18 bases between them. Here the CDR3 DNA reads TGTGCCAGCAGTCCCTTGGGCCTACATATATCCTACGAGCAGTACTTC. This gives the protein CASSPLGLHISYEQYF.

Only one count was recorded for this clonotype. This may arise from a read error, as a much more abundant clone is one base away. CDR3: CASSSHDTYERYF. CDR3 sequence (DNA): TGTGCCAGCAGTTCCCACGACACCTACGAGCGGTACTTC. The rearrangement links TRBV6-5 to TRBJ2-7; D not resolved. The CDR3 is 13 amino acids. The germline gives CDR1 MNHEY, CDR2 SVGAGI.

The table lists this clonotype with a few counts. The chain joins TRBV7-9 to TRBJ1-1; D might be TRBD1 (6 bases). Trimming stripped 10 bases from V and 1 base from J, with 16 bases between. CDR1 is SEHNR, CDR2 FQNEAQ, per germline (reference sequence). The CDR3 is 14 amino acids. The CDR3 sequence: CATTPETGNTEAFF. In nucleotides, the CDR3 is TGTGCCACCACACCAGAGACAGGGAACACTGAAGCTTTCTTT.

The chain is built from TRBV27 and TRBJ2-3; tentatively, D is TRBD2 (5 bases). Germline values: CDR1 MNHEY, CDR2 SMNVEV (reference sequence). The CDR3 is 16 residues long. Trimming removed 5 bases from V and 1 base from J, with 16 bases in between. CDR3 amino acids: CASSPPPGSGTDTQYF. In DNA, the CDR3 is TGTGCCAGCAGTCCGCCCCCGGGATCGGGCACAGATACGCAGTATTTT.

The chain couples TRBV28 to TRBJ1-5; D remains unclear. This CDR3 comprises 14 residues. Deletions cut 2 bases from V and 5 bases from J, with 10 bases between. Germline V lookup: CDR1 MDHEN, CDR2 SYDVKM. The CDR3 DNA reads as TGTGCCAGCAGTTTACGGTTTACCTATCAGCCCCAGCATTTT. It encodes CASSLRFTYQPQHF.

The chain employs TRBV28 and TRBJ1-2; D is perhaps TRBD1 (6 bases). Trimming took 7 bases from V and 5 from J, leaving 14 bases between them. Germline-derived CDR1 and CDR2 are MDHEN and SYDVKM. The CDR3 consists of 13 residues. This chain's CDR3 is CASTLGAGYGYTF. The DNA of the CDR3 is TGTGCCAGCACCTTGGGGGCAGGGTATGGCTACACCTTC.

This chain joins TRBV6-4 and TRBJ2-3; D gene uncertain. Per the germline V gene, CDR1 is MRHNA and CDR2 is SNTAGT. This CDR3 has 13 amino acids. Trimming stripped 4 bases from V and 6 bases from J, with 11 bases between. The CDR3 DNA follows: TGTGCCAGCAGTGTCAAGACGAGCGATACGCAGTATTTT. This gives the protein CASSVKTSDTQYF.

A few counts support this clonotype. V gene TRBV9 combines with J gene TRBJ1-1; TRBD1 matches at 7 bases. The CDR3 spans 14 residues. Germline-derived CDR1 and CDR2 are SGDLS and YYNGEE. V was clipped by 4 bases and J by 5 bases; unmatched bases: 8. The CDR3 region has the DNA TGTGCCAGCAGCCCCAGACAGGGTTGGACTGAAGCTTTCTTT. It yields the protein CASSPRQGWTEAFF.

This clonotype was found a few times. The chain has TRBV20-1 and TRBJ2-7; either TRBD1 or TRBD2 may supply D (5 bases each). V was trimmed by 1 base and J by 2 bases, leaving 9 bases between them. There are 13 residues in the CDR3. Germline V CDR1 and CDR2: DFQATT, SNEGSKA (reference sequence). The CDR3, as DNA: TGCAGTGCTAGAGCGGGGACCCCCTACGAGCAGTACTTC. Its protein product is CSARAGTPYEQYF.

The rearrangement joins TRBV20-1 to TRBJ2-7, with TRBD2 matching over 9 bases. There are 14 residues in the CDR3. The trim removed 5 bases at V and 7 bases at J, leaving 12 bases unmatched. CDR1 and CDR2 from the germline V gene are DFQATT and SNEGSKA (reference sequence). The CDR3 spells CSAAGTSFYNEQYF. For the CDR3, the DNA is TGCAGTGCTGCCGGGACTAGCTTCTACAATGAGCAGTACTTC.

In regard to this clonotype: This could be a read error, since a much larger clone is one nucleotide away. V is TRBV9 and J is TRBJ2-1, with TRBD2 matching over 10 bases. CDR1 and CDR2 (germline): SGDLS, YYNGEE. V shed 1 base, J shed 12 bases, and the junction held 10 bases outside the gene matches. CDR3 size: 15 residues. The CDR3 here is CASSVYSGRIMGQFF. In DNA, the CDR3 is TGTGCCAGCAGCGTATATAGCGGGAGGATAATGGGGCAGTTCTTC.

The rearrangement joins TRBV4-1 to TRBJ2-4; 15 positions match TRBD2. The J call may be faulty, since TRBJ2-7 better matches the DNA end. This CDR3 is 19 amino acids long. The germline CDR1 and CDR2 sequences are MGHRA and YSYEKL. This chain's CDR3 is CASSQERWTSGRASPEQYF. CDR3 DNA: TGCGCCAGCAGCCAAGAGAGGTGGACTAGCGGGAGGGCCTCTCCCGAGCAGTACTTC.

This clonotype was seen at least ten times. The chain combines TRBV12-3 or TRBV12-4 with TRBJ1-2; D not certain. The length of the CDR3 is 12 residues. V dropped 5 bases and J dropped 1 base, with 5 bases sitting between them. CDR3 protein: CASSPNNYGYTF. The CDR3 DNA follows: TGTGCCAGCAGTCCGAATAACTATGGCTACACCTTC.

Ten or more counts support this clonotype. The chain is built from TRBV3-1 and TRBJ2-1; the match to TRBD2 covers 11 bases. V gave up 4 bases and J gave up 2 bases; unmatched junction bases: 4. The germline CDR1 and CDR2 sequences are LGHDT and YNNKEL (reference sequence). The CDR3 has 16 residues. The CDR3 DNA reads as TGTGCCAGCAGCCCGTATAGCGGGGGGGCCTACAATGAGCAGTTCTTC. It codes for CASSPYSGGAYNEQFF.

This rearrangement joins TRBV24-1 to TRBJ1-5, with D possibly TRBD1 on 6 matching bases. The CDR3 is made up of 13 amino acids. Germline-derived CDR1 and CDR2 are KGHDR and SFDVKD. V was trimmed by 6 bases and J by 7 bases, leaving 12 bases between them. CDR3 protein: CATSTAGEQPQHF. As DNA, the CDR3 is TGTGCCACCAGTACCGCAGGGGAGCAGCCCCAGCATTTT.

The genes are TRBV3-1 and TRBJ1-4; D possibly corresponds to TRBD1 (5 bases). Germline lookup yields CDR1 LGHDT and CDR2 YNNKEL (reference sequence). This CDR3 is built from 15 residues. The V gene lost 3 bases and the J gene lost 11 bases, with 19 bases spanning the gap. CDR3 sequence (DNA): TGTGCCAGCAGCCATCTCCGGGACGGATTAACTAAACTGTTTTTT. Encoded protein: CASSHLRDGLTKLFF.

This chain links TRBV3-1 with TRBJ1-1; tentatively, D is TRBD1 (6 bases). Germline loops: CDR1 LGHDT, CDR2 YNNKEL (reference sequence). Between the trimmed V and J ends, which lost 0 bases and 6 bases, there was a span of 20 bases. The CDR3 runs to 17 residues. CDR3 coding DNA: TGTGCCAGCAGCCAAGATCCCACCGGGGGCACTTGGGCTGAAGCTTTCTTT. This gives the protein CASSQDPTGGTWAEAFF. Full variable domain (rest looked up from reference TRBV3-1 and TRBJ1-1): DTAVSQTPKYLVTQMGNDKSIKCEQNLGHDTMYWYKQDSKKFLKIMFSYNNKELIINETVPNRFSPKSPDKAHLNLHINSLELGDSAVYFCASSQDPTGGTWAEAFFGQGTRLTVV.

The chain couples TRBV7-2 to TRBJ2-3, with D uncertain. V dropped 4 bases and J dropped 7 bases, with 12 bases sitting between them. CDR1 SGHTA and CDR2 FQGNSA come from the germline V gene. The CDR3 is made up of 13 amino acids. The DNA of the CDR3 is TGTGCCAGCAGCTCAACTGGCCCCTATACGCAGTATTTT. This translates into CASSSTGPYTQYF.